These 3 T cell receptor beta chains share one sample of origin, sequenced in a study of CD8 T cells in Susac syndrome. With random hexamers, roughly 0.5 to 1 ug RNA was reverse transcribed. TCRdb ran MiXCR on the immunoSEQ multiplex PCR reads and lists one entry per CDR3 protein. Among 150,000 to 200,000 distinct CDR3 sequences listed, under 97% were seen once. Sequencing was done on a sample of CD4+ T cells from PBMCs. These receptors all stem from a human donor with Susac syndrome.

The chain joins TRBV9 to TRBJ1-2; D gene ambiguous. Trimming shortened V by 1 base and J by 4 bases, and 8 bases separated the two germline ends. Germline V lookup: CDR1 SGDLS, CDR2 YYNGEE. The length of the CDR3 is 13 residues. CDR3 region: CASSVMDFYGYTF. As DNA, the CDR3 is TGTGCCAGCAGCGTAATGGACTTCTATGGCTACACCTTC.

J is TRBJ2-7 and V is TRBV6-6, with 8 bases fitting TRBD1. The CDR3 has 14 amino acids. Germline V gene data show CDR1 as MNHNY and CDR2 as SVGAGI (reference sequence). The trim removed 6 bases at V and 5 bases at J, leaving 9 bases unmatched. The CDR3 DNA reads as TGTGCCAGCAGCCGGACAGGGTTTCCACACGAGCAGTACTTC. Its translation is CASSRTGFPHEQYF.

This rearrangement joins TRBV7-7 to TRBJ2-7; TRBD2 aligns across 10 bases. The CDR3 runs 15 residues. With 1 base clipped from V and 6 bases from J, the junction kept 6 bases outside the gene matches. Germline loops: CDR1 SSHAT, CDR2 FNYEAQ (reference sequence). Here the CDR3 reads CASSLDSGGSGEQYF. The DNA for the CDR3 is TGTGCCAGCAGCTTAGATAGCGGGGGGTCTGGCGAGCAGTACTTC.